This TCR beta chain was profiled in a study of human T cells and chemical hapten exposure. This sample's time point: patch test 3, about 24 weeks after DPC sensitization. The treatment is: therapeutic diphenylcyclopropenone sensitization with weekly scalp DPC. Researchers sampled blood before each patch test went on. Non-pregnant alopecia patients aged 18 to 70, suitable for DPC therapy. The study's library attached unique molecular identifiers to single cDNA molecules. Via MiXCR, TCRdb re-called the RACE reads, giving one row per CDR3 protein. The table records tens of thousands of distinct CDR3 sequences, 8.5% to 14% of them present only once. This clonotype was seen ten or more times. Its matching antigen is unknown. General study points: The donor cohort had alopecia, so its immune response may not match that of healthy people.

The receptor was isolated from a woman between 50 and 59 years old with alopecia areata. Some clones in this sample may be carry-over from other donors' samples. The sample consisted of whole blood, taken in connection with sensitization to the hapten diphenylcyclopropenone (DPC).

CDR3 DNA sequence: TGTGCCAGCAGTTACGGAGGAGGTCAGCCCCAGCATTTT. Translation gives CASSYGGGQPQHF. The chain links TRBV6-6 to TRBJ1-5; D ambiguous. The CDR3 is 13 residues long. Trimming cost V 2 bases and J 6 bases, with 8 bases left between them. CDR1 MNHNY and CDR2 SVGAGI come from the germline V gene (reference sequence).